Presented here are 11 T cell receptor beta chains from one specimen sequenced in a study of T-cell reconstitution after alpha-beta-depleted transplantation in children. Library preparation (for TCRbeta) was performed with unique molecular identifiers. TCRdb passed the PCR reads through MiXCR, listing each CDR3 protein once. The table has 200,000 to 250,000 distinct CDR3 sequences, roughly a tenth seen once. Sequenced material: PBMCs, taken before TCRalphabeta/CD19-depleted stem cell transplant. These receptors all come from a child younger than two with acute myeloid leukemia, due to receive a stem cell transplant.

At least ten counts were recorded for this clonotype. V gene TRBV20-1 combines with J gene TRBJ2-7, with unresolved D. Trimming left V 1 base short and J 2 bases short, with 12 bases between. The CDR3 is 14 amino acids. Germline CDR1 and CDR2: DFQATT and SNEGSKA (reference sequence). The CDR3 DNA reads TGCAGTGCTAGAGGCGTCAGGTGGCCCTACGAGCAGTACTTC. Translating it yields CSARGVRWPYEQYF.

This clonotype has at least ten counts. CDR3 nucleotides: TGTGCCAGCAGCCGGGACGCAATCACAGATACGCAGTATTTT. Protein product: CASSRDAITDTQYF. The chain has TRBV2 and TRBJ2-3; D is possibly TRBD1 or TRBD2 (5 bases each). Trimming cost V 6 bases and J 2 bases, with 12 bases left between them. Germline V CDR1 and CDR2: SNHLY, FYNNEI. The CDR3 loop spans 14 amino acids.

This clonotype was counted ten times or more. The chain uses TRBV12-3 or TRBV12-4 and TRBJ2-5, with D perhaps TRBD2 (5 bases). The CDR3 extends over 13 amino acids. V dropped 3 bases and J dropped 2 bases, with 7 bases sitting between them. The CDR3 reads CASSFQRQETQYF. The CDR3 nucleotides are TGTGCCAGCAGTTTCCAGCGGCAAGAGACCCAGTACTTC.

Note on this clonotype: This may be a read error, as it is one base from a much larger clone. The V gene is TRBV5-1, the J gene TRBJ2-2, with 7 positions matching TRBD1. Germline values: CDR1 SGHRS, CDR2 YFSETQ. CDR3 length equals 15 residues. The CDR3 is CASSRGRGGTGELSF. DNA of the CDR3: TGCGCCAGCAGCCGCGGGCGAGGGGGCACCGGGGAGCTGTCTTTT.

This chain links TRBV20-1 with TRBJ2-7; a weak D match, TRBD2 (7 bases). The V end lost 1 base, the J end lost 13 bases, and 23 bases lay between the germline ends. CDR3 length equals 14 residues. Germline V gene sequence: CDR1 DFQATT, CDR2 SNEGSKA (reference sequence). CDR3 coding DNA: TGCAGTGCTAGAGTGGGGGGCACCACTAGCGAGCCCTACTTC. It codes for CSARVGGTTSEPYF.

This clonotype occurred many times. The V call is TRBV5-1, the J call TRBJ2-3, with D uncertain. The germline V gene encodes CDR1 SGHRS and CDR2 YFSETQ. Trimming pared 7 bases from V and 1 base from J, leaving 13 bases between. The CDR3 has 14 amino acids. In DNA, the CDR3 is TGCGCCAGCGCTTTGAGTGCGGGCACAGATACGCAGTATTTT. It is translated as CASALSAGTDTQYF.

This clonotype has a handful of counts. This sequence joins TRBV20-1 and TRBJ2-1, with a tentative D call TRBD2 (6 bases). Trimming removed 5 bases from V and 6 bases from J, with 14 bases in between. Germline CDR1 is DFQATT and CDR2 is SNEGSKA (reference sequence). There are 13 residues in the CDR3. The CDR3 sequence: CSAPLTRSNEQFF. CDR3 coding DNA: TGCAGTGCTCCCTTGACTAGAAGCAATGAGCAGTTCTTC.

This clonotype was detected many times. The chain is built from TRBV28 and TRBJ2-1; no reliable D call. In germline, CDR1 is MDHEN, CDR2 SYDVKM. The CDR3 is 16 amino acids. V was trimmed by 5 bases and J by 3 bases, leaving 17 bases between them. The CDR3 nucleotides are TGTGCCAGCAGTCTAGACTGGCGAAGGCTCTACAATGAGCAGTTCTTC. Translating it yields CASSLDWRRLYNEQFF.

In the case of this clonotype: The junction shows a germline mismatch at one end, possibly a read error. The gene calls are TRBV20-1 and TRBJ2-1, with 7 bases that match TRBD2. This CDR3 region has 12 residues. The germline gives CDR1 DFQATT, CDR2 SNEGSKA (reference sequence). The CDR3 region is CSAGTSGNEHFF. The CDR3 DNA is TGCAGTGCCGGGACCAGCGGGAATGAGCATTTCTTC.

At least ten counts were recorded for this clonotype. V gene TRBV5-1 combines with J gene TRBJ2-2, with D perhaps TRBD2 (6 bases). The CDR3 runs to 15 residues. V shed 0 bases and J shed 2 bases, with 8 bases lying between them. The V gene's germline CDR1 is SGHRS and CDR2 YFSETQ. CDR3 coding DNA: TGCGCCAGCAGCTTGGGGGGAGGAAACACCGGGGAGCTGTTTTTT. This encodes CASSLGGGNTGELFF.

V and J are TRBV7-2 and TRBJ2-4; maybe TRBD2 (5 bases). Per the germline V gene, CDR1 is SGHTA and CDR2 is FQGNSA. The CDR3 is 15 residues long. V was pared by 2 bases and J by 1 base, with 9 bases between. The CDR3 region has the DNA TGTGCCAGCAGCTTAATGAGGGATGCCAAAAACATTCAGTACTTC. Residues: CASSLMRDAKNIQYF.